The source of this T cell receptor (beta chain) is a study of blood T cell repertoires in COVID-19. Study details: The study drew acute and convalescent COVID-19 samples from the United States, Italy and Spain.

From germline, CDR1 is MNHEY and CDR2 SVGAGI. V shed 5 bases and J shed 2 bases, with 14 bases lying between them. The CDR3 spans 15 residues. This clone has only a few counts. Assay used: immunoSEQ multiplex PCR; TCRdb lists only in-frame clones, some missing. This table has a few hundred thousand clones, 80% to 90% appearing once. Participants' reported clinical history set cohort assignment. The receptor was isolated from a man aged 25-40 years who had recovered from COVID-19. This sequence joins TRBV6-5 and TRBJ2-3; D call uncertain. Material for sequencing was PBMCs or T cells enriched from blood (not recorded which). CDR3 region: CASSISEAATDTQYF. In DNA form, the CDR3 reads TGTGCCAGCAGTATCTCCGAGGCAGCCACAGATACGCAGTATTTT.